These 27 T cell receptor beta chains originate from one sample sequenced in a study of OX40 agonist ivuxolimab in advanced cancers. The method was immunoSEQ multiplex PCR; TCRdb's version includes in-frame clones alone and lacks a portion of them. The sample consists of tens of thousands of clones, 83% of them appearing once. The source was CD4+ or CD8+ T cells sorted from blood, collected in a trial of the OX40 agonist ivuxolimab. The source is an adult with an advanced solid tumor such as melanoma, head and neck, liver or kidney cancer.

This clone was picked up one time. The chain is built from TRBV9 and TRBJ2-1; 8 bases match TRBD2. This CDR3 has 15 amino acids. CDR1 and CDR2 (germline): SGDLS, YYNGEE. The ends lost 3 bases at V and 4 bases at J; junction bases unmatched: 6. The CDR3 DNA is TGTGCCAGCAGCGGAGTTAGCGGGACTTACAATGAGCAGTTCTTC. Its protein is CASSGVSGTYNEQFF.

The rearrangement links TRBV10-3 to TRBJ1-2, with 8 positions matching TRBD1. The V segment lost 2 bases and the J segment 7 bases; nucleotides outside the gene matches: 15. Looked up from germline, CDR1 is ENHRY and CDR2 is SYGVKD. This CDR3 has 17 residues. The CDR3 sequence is CAISEGQGAGESSGYTF. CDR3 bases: TGTGCCATCAGTGAGGGGCAGGGGGCAGGTGAGAGTTCTGGCTACACCTTC.

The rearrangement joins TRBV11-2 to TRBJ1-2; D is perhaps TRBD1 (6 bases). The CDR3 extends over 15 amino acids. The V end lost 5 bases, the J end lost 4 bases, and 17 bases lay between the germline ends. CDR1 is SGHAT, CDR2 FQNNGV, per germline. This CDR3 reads CASSRLMGGGYGYTF. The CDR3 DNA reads TGTGCCAGCAGCCGACTAATGGGAGGGGGCTATGGCTACACCTTC.

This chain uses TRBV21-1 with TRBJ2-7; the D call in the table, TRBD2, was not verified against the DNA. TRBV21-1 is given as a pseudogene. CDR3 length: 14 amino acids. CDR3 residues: CASSFGLAAYEQYF. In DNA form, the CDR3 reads TGTGCCAGCAGCTTTGGACTAGCGGCTTACGAGCAGTACTTC.

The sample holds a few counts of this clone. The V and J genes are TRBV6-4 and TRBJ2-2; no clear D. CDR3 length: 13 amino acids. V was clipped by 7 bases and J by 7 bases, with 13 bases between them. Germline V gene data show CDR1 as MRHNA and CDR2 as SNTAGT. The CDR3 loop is CASTLNENGELFF. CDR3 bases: TGTGCCAGCACCTTGAATGAGAACGGGGAGCTGTTTTTT.

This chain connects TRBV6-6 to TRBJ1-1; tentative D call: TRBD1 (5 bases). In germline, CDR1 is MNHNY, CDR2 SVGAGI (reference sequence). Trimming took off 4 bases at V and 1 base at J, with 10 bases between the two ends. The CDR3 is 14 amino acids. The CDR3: CASSSRDGNTEAFF. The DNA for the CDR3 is TGTGCCAGCAGTTCCCGGGACGGGAACACTGAAGCTTTCTTT.

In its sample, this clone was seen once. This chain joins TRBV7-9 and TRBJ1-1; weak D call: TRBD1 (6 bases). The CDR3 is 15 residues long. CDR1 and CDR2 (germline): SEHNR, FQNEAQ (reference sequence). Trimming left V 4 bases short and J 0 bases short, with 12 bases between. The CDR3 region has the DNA TGTGCCAGCAGCTCGATGACAGGCCTGAACACTGAAGCTTTCTTT. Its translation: CASSSMTGLNTEAFF. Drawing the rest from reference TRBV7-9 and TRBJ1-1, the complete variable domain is DTGVSQNPRHKITKRGQNVTFRCDPISEHNRLYWYRQTLGQGPEFLTYFQNEAQLEKSRLLSDRFSAERPKGSFSTLEIQRTEQGDSAMYLCASSSMTGLNTEAFFGQGTRLTVV.

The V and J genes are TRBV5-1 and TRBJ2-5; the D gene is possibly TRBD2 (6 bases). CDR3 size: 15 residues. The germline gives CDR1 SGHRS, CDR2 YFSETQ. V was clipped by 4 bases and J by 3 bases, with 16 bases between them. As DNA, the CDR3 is TGCGCCAGCAGCCTCACGGGGACTTTGGAAGAGACCCAGTACTTC. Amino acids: CASSLTGTLEETQYF.

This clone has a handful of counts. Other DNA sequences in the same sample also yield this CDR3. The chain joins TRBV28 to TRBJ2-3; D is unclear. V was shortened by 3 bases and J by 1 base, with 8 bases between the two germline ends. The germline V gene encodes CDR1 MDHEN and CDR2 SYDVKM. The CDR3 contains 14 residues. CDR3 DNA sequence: TGTGCCAGCAGTTTTGTTGCGGGCACAGATACGCAGTATTTT. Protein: CASSFVAGTDTQYF.

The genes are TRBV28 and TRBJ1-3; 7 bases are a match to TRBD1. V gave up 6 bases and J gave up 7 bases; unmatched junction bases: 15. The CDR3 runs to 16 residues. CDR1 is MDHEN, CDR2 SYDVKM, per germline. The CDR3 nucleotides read TGTGCCAGCAGGGCCCAAACAGGGACAGCGAGCAACACCATATATTTT. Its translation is CASRAQTGTASNTIYF.

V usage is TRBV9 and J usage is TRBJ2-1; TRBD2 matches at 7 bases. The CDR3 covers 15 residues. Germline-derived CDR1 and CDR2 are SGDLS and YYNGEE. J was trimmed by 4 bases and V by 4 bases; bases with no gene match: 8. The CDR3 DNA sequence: TGTGCCAGCAGCCCGACGTCTAGCGGATACAATGAGCAGTTCTTC. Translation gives CASSPTSSGYNEQFF.

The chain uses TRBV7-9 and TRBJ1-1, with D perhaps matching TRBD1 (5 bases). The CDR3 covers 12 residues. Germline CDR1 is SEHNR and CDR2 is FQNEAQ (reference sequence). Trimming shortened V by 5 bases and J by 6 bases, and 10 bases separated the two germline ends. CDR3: CASSRGDPEAFF. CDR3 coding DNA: TGTGCCAGCAGCCGAGGGGACCCTGAAGCTTTCTTT. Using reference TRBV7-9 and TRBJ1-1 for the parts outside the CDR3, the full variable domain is DTGVSQNPRHKITKRGQNVTFRCDPISEHNRLYWYRQTLGQGPEFLTYFQNEAQLEKSRLLSDRFSAERPKGSFSTLEIQRTEQGDSAMYLCASSRGDPEAFFGQGTRLTVV.

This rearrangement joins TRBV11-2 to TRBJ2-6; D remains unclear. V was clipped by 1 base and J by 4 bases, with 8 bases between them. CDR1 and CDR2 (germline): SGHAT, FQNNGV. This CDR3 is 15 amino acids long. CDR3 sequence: CASSLAAGGANVLTF. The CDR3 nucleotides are TGTGCCAGCAGCTTAGCGGCCGGCGGGGCCAACGTCCTGACTTTC. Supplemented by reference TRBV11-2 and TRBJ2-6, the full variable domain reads EAGVAQSPRYKIIEKRQSVAFWCNPISGHATLYWYQQILGQGPKLLIQFQNNGVVDDSQLPKDRFSAERLKGVDSTLKIQPAKLEDSAVYLCASSLAAGGANVLTFGAGSRLTVL.

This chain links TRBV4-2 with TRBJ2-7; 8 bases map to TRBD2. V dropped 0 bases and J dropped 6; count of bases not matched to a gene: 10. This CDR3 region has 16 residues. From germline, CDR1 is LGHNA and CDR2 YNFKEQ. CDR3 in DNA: TGTGCCAGCAGCCAAGATAGCGGGGACGGGGCCTTCGAGCAGTACTTC. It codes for CASSQDSGDGAFEQYF.

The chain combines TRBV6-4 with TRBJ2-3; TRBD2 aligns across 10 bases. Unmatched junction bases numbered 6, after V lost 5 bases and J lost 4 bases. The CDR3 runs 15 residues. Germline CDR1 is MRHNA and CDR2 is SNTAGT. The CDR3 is CASSYIAGGPDTQYF. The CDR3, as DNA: TGTGCCAGCAGTTACATAGCGGGAGGCCCAGATACGCAGTATTTT.

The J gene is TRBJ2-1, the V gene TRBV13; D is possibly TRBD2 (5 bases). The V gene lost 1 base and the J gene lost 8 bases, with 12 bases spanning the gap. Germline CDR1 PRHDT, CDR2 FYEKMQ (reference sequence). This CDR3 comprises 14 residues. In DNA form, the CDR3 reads TGTGCCAGCAGCTTAGAGGGAGCATTCTATGAGCAGTTCTTC. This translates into CASSLEGAFYEQFF.

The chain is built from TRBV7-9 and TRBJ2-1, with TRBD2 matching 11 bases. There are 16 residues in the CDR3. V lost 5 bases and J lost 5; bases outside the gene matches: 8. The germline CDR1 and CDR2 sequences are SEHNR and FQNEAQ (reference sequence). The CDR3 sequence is CASSPPTSGTNNEQFF. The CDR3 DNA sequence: TGTGCCAGCAGCCCCCCGACTAGCGGGACTAACAATGAGCAGTTCTTC.

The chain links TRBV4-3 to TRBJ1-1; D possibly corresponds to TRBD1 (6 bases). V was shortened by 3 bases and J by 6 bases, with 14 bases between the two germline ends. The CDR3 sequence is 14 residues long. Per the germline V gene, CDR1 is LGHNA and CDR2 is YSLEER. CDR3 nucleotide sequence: TGCGCCAGCAGCCAGGATACAGGGATGGCTGAAGCTTTCTTT. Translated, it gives CASSQDTGMAEAFF.

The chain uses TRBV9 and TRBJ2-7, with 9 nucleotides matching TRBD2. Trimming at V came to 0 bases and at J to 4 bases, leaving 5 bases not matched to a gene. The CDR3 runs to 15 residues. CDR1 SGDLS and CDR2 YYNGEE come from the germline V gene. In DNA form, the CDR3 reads TGTGCCAGCAGCGTAGGGGGCGGGAGGGGGTACGAGCAGTACTTC. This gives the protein CASSVGGGRGYEQYF.

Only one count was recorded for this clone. CDR3 coding DNA: TGTGCCAGCAGCGTAGTCGGCTTAGGTGAAAAACTGTTTTTT. Translating it yields CASSVVGLGEKLFF. This chain links TRBV9 with TRBJ1-4; no reliable D call. Germline CDR1 SGDLS, CDR2 YYNGEE. The ends were cut back, 0 bases at V and 7 bases at J, with 10 bases in the middle. The CDR3 is 14 residues long.

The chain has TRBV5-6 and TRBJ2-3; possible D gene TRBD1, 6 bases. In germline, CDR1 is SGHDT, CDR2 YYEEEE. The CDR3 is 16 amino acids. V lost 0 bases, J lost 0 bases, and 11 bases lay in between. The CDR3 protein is CASSLGGQVSTDTQYF. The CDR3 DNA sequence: TGTGCCAGCAGCTTGGGGGGACAAGTTAGCACAGATACGCAGTATTTT.

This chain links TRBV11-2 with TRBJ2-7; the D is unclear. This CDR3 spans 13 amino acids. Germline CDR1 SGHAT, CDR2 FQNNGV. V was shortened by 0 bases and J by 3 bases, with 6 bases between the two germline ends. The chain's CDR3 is CASSLDGHYEQYF. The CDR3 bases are TGTGCCAGCAGCTTAGATGGCCACTACGAGCAGTACTTC. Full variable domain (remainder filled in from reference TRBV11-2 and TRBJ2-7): EAGVAQSPRYKIIEKRQSVAFWCNPISGHATLYWYQQILGQGPKLLIQFQNNGVVDDSQLPKDRFSAERLKGVDSTLKIQPAKLEDSAVYLCASSLDGHYEQYFGPGTRLTVT.

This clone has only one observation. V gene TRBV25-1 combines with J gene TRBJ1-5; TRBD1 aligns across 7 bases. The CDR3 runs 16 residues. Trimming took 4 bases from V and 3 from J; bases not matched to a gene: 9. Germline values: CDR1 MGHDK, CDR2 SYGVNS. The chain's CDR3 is CASSGDSPVINQPQHF. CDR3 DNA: TGTGCCAGCAGTGGGGACAGTCCTGTAATCAATCAGCCCCAGCATTTT.

CDR3 sequence: CASSIGASGGRTLQETQYF. CDR3 nucleotides: TGTGCCAGTAGTATAGGGGCTAGCGGGGGCCGTACCCTTCAAGAGACCCAGTACTTC. The V and J genes are TRBV19 and TRBJ2-5, with 10 bases identical to TRBD2. This CDR3 has 19 residues. Germline CDR1 LNHDA, CDR2 SQIVND (reference sequence). J gave up 2 bases and V 1 base, and 13 bases lay outside the gene matches.

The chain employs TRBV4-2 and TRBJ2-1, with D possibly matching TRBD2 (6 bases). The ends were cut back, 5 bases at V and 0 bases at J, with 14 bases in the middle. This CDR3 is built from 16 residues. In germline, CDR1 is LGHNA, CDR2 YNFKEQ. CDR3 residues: CASSSTGDGSYNEQFF. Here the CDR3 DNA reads TGTGCCAGCAGCTCCACGGGGGACGGCTCCTACAATGAGCAGTTCTTC.

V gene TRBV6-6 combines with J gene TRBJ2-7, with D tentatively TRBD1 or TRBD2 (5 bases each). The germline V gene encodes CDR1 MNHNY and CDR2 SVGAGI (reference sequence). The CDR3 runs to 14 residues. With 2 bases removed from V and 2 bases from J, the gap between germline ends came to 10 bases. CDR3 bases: TGTGCCAGCAGTTACAAGGGACCCACCTACGAGCAGTACTTC. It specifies CASSYKGPTYEQYF.

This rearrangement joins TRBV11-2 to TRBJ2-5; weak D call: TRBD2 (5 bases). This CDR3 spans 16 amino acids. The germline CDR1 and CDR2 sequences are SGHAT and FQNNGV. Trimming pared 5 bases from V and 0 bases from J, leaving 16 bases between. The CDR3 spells CASSTTRDYDQETQYF. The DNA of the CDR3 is TGTGCCAGCAGCACCACTCGGGATTACGACCAAGAGACCCAGTACTTC.